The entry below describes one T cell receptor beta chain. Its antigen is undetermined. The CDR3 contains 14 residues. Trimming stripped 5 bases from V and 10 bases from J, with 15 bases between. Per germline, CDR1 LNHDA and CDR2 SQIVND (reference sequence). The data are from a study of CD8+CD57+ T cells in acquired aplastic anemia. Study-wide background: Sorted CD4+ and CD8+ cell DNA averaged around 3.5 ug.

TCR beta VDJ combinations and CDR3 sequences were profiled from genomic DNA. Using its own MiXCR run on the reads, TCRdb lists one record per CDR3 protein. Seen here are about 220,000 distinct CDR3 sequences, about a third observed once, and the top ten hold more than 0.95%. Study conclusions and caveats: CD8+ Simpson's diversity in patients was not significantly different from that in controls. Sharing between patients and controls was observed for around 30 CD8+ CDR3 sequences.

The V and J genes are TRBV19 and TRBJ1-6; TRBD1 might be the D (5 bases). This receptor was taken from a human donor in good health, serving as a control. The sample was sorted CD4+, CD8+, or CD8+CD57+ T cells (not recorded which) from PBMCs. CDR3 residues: CASSPRDRISPLHF. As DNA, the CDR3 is TGTGCCAGTAGTCCCCGGGACCGCATATCACCCCTCCACTTT. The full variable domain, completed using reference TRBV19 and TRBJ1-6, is DGGITQSPKYLFRKEGQNVTLSCEQNLNHDAMYWYRQDPGQGLRLIYYSQIVNDFQKGDIAEGYSVSREKKESFPLTVTSAQKNPTAFYLCASSPRDRISPLHFGNGTRLTVT.